A selection of T cell receptor beta chains follows, all from one sample in a study of HIV-infected patients and healthy controls. Via MiXCR, TCRdb re-called the 5' RACE reads, giving one row per CDR3 protein. The sample lists approximately 17,000 distinct CDR3 sequences, roughly a tenth occurring once. The sequencing input was blood. The receptors come from an adult in good health. The CDR3 runs from the conserved cysteine through the conserved F or W. Fields, in order: CDR3 DNA, CDR3 protein, D gene, V gene, clone size, J gene. D genes are given only for firm matches. Expanded clones get a size class; other rows say once, few or many, or leave the size out.

TGTGCCATCAGTGAAGGGCCCGAGGGTGGAAATGAGCAGTTCTTC	CAISEGPEGGNEQFF	NA	TRBV10-3	NA	TRBJ2-1
TGCGCCAGCAGCCCGGGACAGGATAGCAATCAGCCCCAGCATTTT	CASSPGQDSNQPQHF	TRBD1	TRBV4-1	NA	TRBJ1-5
TGTGCCAGCAGCTTGGATGGCTACGAGCAGTACTTC	CASSLDGYEQYF	NA	TRBV5-4	NA	TRBJ2-7
TGTGCCAGCAGTACACATCGAGAGTTAGGACTGAACACTGAAGCTTTCTTT	CASSTHRELGLNTEAFF	NA	TRBV6-6	medium-sized	TRBJ1-1
TGCGCCAGCAGTGAGGGTCTTGCGGGGGGAGGTGATCAGCCCCAGCATTTT	CASSEGLAGGGDQPQHF	NA	TRBV10-2	many	TRBJ1-5
TGCAGCGTTGGTCCTGGTAGCACAGATACGCAGTATTTT	CSVGPGSTDTQYF	NA	TRBV29-1	medium-sized	TRBJ2-3
TGTGCCAGCAGCCAATTCCCACAGCGAAATGAAAAACTGTTTTTT	CASSQFPQRNEKLFF	NA	TRBV3-1	few	TRBJ1-4
TGTGCCAGCAGCTTACGACGTGGGGTACAGCCCCAGCATTTT	CASSLRRGVQPQHF	NA	TRBV5-6	many	TRBJ1-5
TGTGCCAGCAGCGCGGGACGGAGCTCTGGGGCCAACGTCCTGACTTTC	CASSAGRSSGANVLTF	NA	TRBV2	NA	TRBJ2-6
TGCAGTGCCCCCCCAGGGGGGCGGTCAGATACGCAGTATTTT	CSAPPGGRSDTQYF	NA	TRBV20-1	many	TRBJ2-3
TGTGCCAGCGCCTCGCCGGGAATGATAGATACGCAGTATTTT	CASASPGMIDTQYF	NA	TRBV7-9	many	TRBJ2-3
TGCAGTGCGGTAACCCGGGGCACAGATACGCAGTATTTT	CSAVTRGTDTQYF	NA	TRBV20-1	medium-sized	TRBJ2-3
TGTGCCAGCAGTGTAACAGATACGCAGTATTTT	CASSVTDTQYF	NA	TRBV28	few	TRBJ2-3
TGTGCCAGCAGTGTGGTGAAGGGCACAGATACGCAGTATTTT	CASSVVKGTDTQYF	NA	TRBV2	medium-sized	TRBJ2-3
TGCGCCAGCAGCCAATTACCGGGGCCGGCCTACAATGAGCAGTTCTTC	CASSQLPGPAYNEQFF	NA	TRBV4-3	few	TRBJ2-1